This T cell receptor (beta chain) emerged from a study of identical twins. Notes on the study in general: The abundant beta clonotypes from cord blood had fewer insertions, and memory repertoires had none of this.

Template switching introduced a universal primer site, and the cDNA bore unique molecular identifiers. TCRdb reprocessed the 5' RACE reads with MiXCR, giving one entry per CDR3 protein. There are about 430,000 distinct CDR3 sequences in the sample; about 18% occur only once, and approximately 12% lies in the top ten. There are many counts of this clonotype. Its specificity is unknown. This CDR3 spans 14 amino acids. The V gene's germline CDR1 is ENHRY and CDR2 SYGVKD. J lost 6 bases, V lost 6 bases, and 9 bases had no gene match. Healthy Caucasian donors formed the entire cohort. The chain combines TRBV10-3 with TRBJ2-3; 7 positions agree with TRBD2. The sample taken for sequencing was naive T cells sorted from blood. The receptor comes from a man aged 45 to 65 in good health. The CDR3 coding sequence is TGTGCCATCAGCGGACTAGACGCCGTGGATACGCAGTATTTT. Its protein is CAISGLDAVDTQYF.